The 18 T cell receptor beta chains below all came from one sample that was sequenced in a study of blood T cell repertoires in COVID-19. The repertoire was sequenced with immunoSEQ multiplex PCR; TCRdb's copy has only in-frame clones and lacks some. Among fewer than 400,000 clones listed, around 85% were seen once. Sequencing was performed on PBMCs or T cells enriched from blood (not recorded which). These receptors were obtained from a man aged 25-45 years who had recovered from COVID-19.

The chain couples TRBV27 to TRBJ2-7, with no clear D. V lost 4 bases and J lost 6, with 10 bases in between. Germline values: CDR1 MNHEY, CDR2 SMNVEV (reference sequence). The CDR3 covers 12 residues. DNA for the CDR3: TGTGCCAGCAGTTCCTCCTATGGCGAGCAGTACTTC. It yields the protein CASSSSYGEQYF.

The J gene is TRBJ1-5, the V gene TRBV4-1, with D possibly being TRBD1 (6 bases). V lost 0 bases and J lost 5, with 11 bases in between. The CDR3 covers 15 residues. CDR1 and CDR2 from the germline V gene are MGHRA and YSYEKL. This CDR3 is CASSQDRDIYQPQHF. The CDR3 DNA is TGCGCCAGCAGCCAAGACCGGGACATCTATCAGCCCCAGCATTTT.

The chain has TRBV7-2 and TRBJ1-1, with D possibly TRBD1 on 6 matching bases. There are 15 residues in the CDR3. Trimming stripped 0 bases from V and 1 base from J, with 9 bases between. Germline CDR1 is SGHTA and CDR2 is FQGNSA. The CDR3 spells CASSLALGGNTEAFF. DNA for the CDR3: TGTGCCAGCAGCTTAGCGCTAGGGGGGAACACTGAAGCTTTCTTT.

The chain carries TRBV5-1 and TRBJ1-4; D is unresolved. The germline gives CDR1 SGHRS, CDR2 YFSETQ. Trimming left V 1 base short and J 0 bases short, with 7 bases between. The CDR3 is made up of 15 amino acids. The CDR3 nucleotides are TGCGCCAGCAGCTTGATACCGGCAACTAATGAAAAACTGTTTTTT. As protein: CASSLIPATNEKLFF.

This chain uses TRBV5-1 with TRBJ2-5, with 7 bases lining up with TRBD1. The CDR3 totals 13 residues. V shed 4 bases, J shed 2 bases, and the junction held 2 bases outside the gene matches. CDR1 SGHRS and CDR2 YFSETQ come from the germline V gene. The DNA of the CDR3 is TGCGCCAGCAGCCGGGACAGACAAGAGACCCAGTACTTC. Residues: CASSRDRQETQYF.

DNA of the CDR3: TGTGCCAGCAGTGGACAGGGACTCTCTAATGAAAAACTGTTTTTT. Translating gives CASSGQGLSNEKLFF. V usage is TRBV2 and J usage is TRBJ1-4; TRBD1 agrees at 7 bases. CDR1 and CDR2 from the germline V gene are SNHLY and FYNNEI. V shed 4 bases and J 3 bases; nucleotides not matched to a gene: 5. CDR3 length: 15 amino acids.

The chain carries TRBV20-1 and TRBJ1-6; the D gene is possibly TRBD1 (5 bases). Per germline, CDR1 DFQATT and CDR2 SNEGSKA (reference sequence). The CDR3 loop spans 14 amino acids. V lost 3 bases and J 6 bases, leaving 12 bases between the germline ends. CDR3 coding DNA: TGCAGTGCTAGTGGTCTACAGGTTAATTCACCCCTCCACTTT. Translation gives CSASGLQVNSPLHF.

DNA for the CDR3: TGTGCCAGCAGCCCGGGGGGAGACACCATATATTTT. It encodes CASSPGGDTIYF. The J gene is TRBJ1-3, the V gene TRBV9; TRBD1 might be the D (5 bases). Between the trimmed V and J ends, which lost 4 bases and 8 bases, there was a span of 10 bases. CDR3 length equals 12 residues. CDR1 is SGDLS, CDR2 YYNGEE, per germline.

The V and J genes are TRBV6-2 or TRBV6-3 and TRBJ2-2; TRBD2 aligns across 9 bases. The germline V gene encodes CDR1 MNHEY and CDR2 SVGEGT. After removal of 0 bases from V and 5 bases from J, the junction contained 4 bases not matched to a gene. The CDR3 extends over 16 amino acids. CDR3 coding DNA: TGTGCCAGCAGTTACTCGGGACTAGCAGCTACCGGGGAGCTGTTTTTT. Translating it yields CASSYSGLAATGELFF.

DNA of the CDR3: TGTGCCAGCAGTGAATATCGGGGGGTCACCGGGGAGCTGTTTTTT. Amino acid sequence: CASSEYRGVTGELFF. The rearrangement links TRBV25-1 to TRBJ2-2, with TRBD2 matching over 7 bases. The V and J ends lost 0 bases and 4 bases, in that order; junction bases with no gene match: 2. CDR3 length: 15 amino acids. Germline V gives CDR1 MGHDK, CDR2 SYGVNS.

V usage is TRBV30 and J usage is TRBJ2-7, with TRBD1 matching 8 bases. The CDR3 is 16 amino acids. Germline trimming cut 3 bases from V and 4 bases from J; bases unmatched to any gene: 14. The germline V gene has CDR1 GTSNPN and CDR2 SVGIG (reference sequence). The CDR3 coding sequence is TGTGCCTGGAGCTCTCAACTAAGGACAGGGTCGTACGAGCAGTACTTC. Its protein is CAWSSQLRTGSYEQYF.

The chain carries TRBV6-1 and TRBJ2-7; TRBD1 agrees at 7 bases. J gave up 1 base and V 3 bases, and 6 bases lay outside the gene matches. In germline, CDR1 is MNHNS, CDR2 SASEGT. The CDR3 length is 15 residues. The CDR3, as DNA: TGTGCCAGCAGTGAGCGGCAGGGGGTTTCCTACGAGCAGTACTTC. Encoded protein: CASSERQGVSYEQYF.

The V call is TRBV7-2, the J call TRBJ1-4; unclear D gene. This CDR3 region has 19 residues. V dropped 1 base and J dropped 3 bases, with 21 bases sitting between them. Germline V CDR1 and CDR2: SGHTA, FQGNSA. As DNA, the CDR3 is TGTGCCAGCAGCTTAGTTCTGCCGGCTTACGGGTCTGCTAATGAAAAACTGTTTTTT. This gives the protein CASSLVLPAYGSANEKLFF.

In DNA, the CDR3 is TGCGCCAGCAGCCAAGAAACTAGCGGGGACAATGAGCAGTTCTTC. Its protein is CASSQETSGDNEQFF. The gene calls are TRBV4-3 and TRBJ2-1; 10 nucleotides match TRBD2. The CDR3 is 15 amino acids. V lost 0 bases to trimming and J lost 5 bases; unmatched junction nucleotides: 1. CDR1 is LGHNA and CDR2 is YSLEER in the germline V gene.

CDR3 DNA sequence: TGTGCCAGCAGCCGTATAGCGGGGGGGCTCGAGCAGTTCTTC. Protein sequence: CASSRIAGGLEQFF. J is TRBJ2-1 and V is TRBV11-2; 11 positions match TRBD2. The CDR3 has 14 residues. V gave up 5 bases and J gave up 10 bases; unmatched junction bases: 7. Germline assignment: CDR1 SGHAT and CDR2 FQNNGV.

The chain joins TRBV18 to TRBJ1-1; no clear D gene. The CDR3 contains 14 residues. V was trimmed by 6 bases and J by 0 bases, leaving 11 bases between them. The germline V gene has CDR1 KGHSH and CDR2 LQKENI. The CDR3 loop is CASSPSLMNTEAFF. The CDR3 DNA reads as TGTGCCAGCTCGCCCAGTTTAATGAACACTGAAGCTTTCTTT.

This clone came up a few times. V and J are TRBV4-2 and TRBJ1-1; possibly TRBD1 for D (6 bases). Germline CDR1 and CDR2: LGHNA and YNFKEQ. The CDR3 extends over 15 amino acids. Trimming took off 2 bases at V and 1 base at J, with 11 bases between the two ends. CDR3 protein: CASSQSGTRNTEAFF. CDR3 bases: TGTGCCAGCAGCCAATCCGGGACAAGGAACACTGAAGCTTTCTTT.

The chain employs TRBV7-9 and TRBJ1-5; 9 bases are shared with TRBD1. The germline gives CDR1 SEHNR, CDR2 FQNEAQ (reference sequence). The CDR3 has 16 amino acids. V lost 5 bases and J lost 7; bases outside the gene matches: 12. The CDR3 reads CASSNHPTGGDQPQHF. Written as DNA, the CDR3 is TGTGCCAGCAGCAACCACCCGACAGGGGGGGACCAGCCCCAGCATTTT.